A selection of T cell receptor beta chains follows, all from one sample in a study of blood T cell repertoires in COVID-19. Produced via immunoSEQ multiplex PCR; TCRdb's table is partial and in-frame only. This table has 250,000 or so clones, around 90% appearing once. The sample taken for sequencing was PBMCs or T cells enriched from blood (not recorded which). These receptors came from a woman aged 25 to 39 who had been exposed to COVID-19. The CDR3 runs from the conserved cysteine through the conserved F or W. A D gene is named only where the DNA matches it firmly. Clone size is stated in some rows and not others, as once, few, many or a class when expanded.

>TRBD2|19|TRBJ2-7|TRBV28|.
CASSSIFGKGLAISYEQYF
TGTGCCAGCAGTTCAATATTTGGGAAGGGACTAGCTATTTCCTACGAGCAGTACTTC
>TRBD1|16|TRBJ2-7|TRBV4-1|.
CASSRILGGQGGEQYF
TGCGCCAGCAGCCGTATCCTGGGGGGACAGGGAGGCGAGCAGTACTTC
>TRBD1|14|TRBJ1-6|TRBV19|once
CASSIGTGGSPLHF
TGTGCCAGTAGTATTGGGACAGGGGGCTCACCCCTCCACTTT
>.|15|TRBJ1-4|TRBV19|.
CASSLQGTTNEKLFF
TGTGCCAGTAGTTTACAGGGAACTACTAATGAAAAACTGTTTTTT
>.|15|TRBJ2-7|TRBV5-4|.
CASSWGSGSGNEQYF
TGTGCCAGCAGCTGGGGGTCCGGGAGTGGCAACGAGCAGTACTTC
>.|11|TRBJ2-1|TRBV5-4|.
CAGRWGDEQFF
TGTGCCGGACGGTGGGGGGATGAGCAGTTCTTC
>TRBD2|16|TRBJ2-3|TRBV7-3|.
CASSLRSGRPPDTQYF
TGTGCCAGCAGCTTAAGGAGCGGGAGGCCCCCAGATACGCAGTATTTT
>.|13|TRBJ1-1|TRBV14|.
CASSQGPNTEAFF
TGTGCCAGCAGCCAAGGGCCGAACACTGAAGCTTTCTTT
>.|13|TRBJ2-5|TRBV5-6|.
CASSADYQETQYF
TGTGCCAGCAGCGCGGACTACCAAGAGACCCAGTACTTC
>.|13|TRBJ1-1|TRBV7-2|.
CASSFEVNTEAFF
TGTGCCAGCAGCTTTGAGGTGAACACTGAAGCTTTCTTT
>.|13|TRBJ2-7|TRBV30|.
CAWSTSVAYEQYF
TGTGCCTGGAGTACGAGCGTTGCCTACGAGCAGTACTTC
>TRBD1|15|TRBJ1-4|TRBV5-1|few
CASSLSGTVNEKLFF
TGCGCCAGCAGCTTATCCGGGACAGTGAATGAAAAACTGTTTTTT
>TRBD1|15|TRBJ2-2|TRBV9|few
CASSVWDRGSGELFF
TGTGCCAGCAGCGTATGGGACAGGGGATCCGGGGAGCTGTTTTTT
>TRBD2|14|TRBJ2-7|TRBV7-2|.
CASSSSSGRHEQYF
TGTGCCAGCAGCTCCTCTAGCGGGAGACACGAGCAGTACTTC
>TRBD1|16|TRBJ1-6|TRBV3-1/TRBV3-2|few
CASSPRRDRVSSPLHF
TGTGCCAGCAGCCCGAGAAGGGACAGGGTGAGTTCACCCCTCCACTTT
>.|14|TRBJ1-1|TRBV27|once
CASSKHGLGTEAFF
TGTGCCAGCTCAAAACACGGGTTGGGCACTGAAGCTTTCTTT
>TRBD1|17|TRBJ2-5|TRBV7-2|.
CASSLGRQGARRETQYF
TGTGCCAGCAGCTTAGGAAGACAGGGGGCGCGGCGGGAGACCCAGTACTTC
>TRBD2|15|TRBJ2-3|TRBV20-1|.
CSASEASGLTDTQYF
TGCAGTGCTAGTGAGGCTAGCGGGCTCACAGATACGCAGTATTTT
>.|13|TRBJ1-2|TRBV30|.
CAWSSGTAYGYTF
TGTGCCTGGAGTTCCGGGACTGCCTATGGCTACACCTTC
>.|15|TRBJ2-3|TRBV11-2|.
CASRGGEGPTDTQYF
TGTGCCAGCAGGGGGGGAGAGGGACCCACAGATACGCAGTATTTT
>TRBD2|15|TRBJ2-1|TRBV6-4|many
CASSDSTSGYNEQFF
TGTGCCAGCAGTGACTCGACTAGCGGGTACAATGAGCAGTTCTTC
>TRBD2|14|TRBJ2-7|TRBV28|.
CASNPPGLVGEQYF
TGTGCCAGCAACCCACCGGGACTAGTTGGGGAGCAGTACTTC
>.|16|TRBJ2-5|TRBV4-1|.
CASSQITFRVGETQYF
TGCGCCAGCAGCCAGATCACCTTCAGGGTAGGAGAGACCCAGTACTTC
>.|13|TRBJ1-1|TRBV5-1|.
CASSGTRGAEAFF
TGCGCCAGCAGCGGGACTCGGGGAGCTGAAGCTTTCTTT
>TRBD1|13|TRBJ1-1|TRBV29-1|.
CSVVQGVGTEAFF
TGCAGCGTGGTACAGGGGGTAGGCACTGAAGCTTTCTTT
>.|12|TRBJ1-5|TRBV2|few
CASSEALPGKHF
TGTGCCAGCAGTGAAGCGCTCCCAGGGAAGCATTTT
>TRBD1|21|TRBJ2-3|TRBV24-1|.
CATSGGRQGAPGFQSTDTQYF
TGTGCCACCAGTGGGGGGAGGCAGGGGGCGCCGGGTTTCCAAAGCACAGATACGCAGTATTTT
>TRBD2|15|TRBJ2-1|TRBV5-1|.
CASSSGTKTYNEQFF
TGCGCCAGCAGCTCCGGGACTAAAACCTACAATGAGCAGTTCTTC
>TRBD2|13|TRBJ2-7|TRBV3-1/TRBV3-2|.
CASSPGLDYEQYF
TGTGCCAGCAGCCCCGGACTAGACTACGAGCAGTACTTC
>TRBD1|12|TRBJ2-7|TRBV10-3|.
CAISRDSYEQYF
TGTGCCATCAGCCGGGACAGCTACGAGCAGTACTTC
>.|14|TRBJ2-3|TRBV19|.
CASSQGLGTDTQYF
TGTGCCAGTAGCCAGGGTCTTGGCACAGATACGCAGTATTTT
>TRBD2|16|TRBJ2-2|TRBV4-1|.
CASSQGGDGTPGELFF
TGCGCCAGCAGCCAGGGGGGGGACGGCACGCCCGGGGAGCTGTTTTTT
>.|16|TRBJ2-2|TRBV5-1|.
CASSLAGTRRTGELFF
TGCGCCAGCAGCTTGGCCGGGACTCGGCGCACCGGGGAGCTGTTTTTT
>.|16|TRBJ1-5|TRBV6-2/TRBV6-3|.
CASSYSITTPSQPQHF
TGTGCCAGCAGTTACTCGATAACAACTCCTAGTCAGCCCCAGCATTTT
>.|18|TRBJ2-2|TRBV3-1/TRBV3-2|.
CASSPLPRVNVDTGELFF
TGTGCCAGCAGCCCCCTCCCCCGGGTAAATGTGGACACCGGGGAGCTGTTTTTT
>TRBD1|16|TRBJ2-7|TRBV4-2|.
CASSQETGTGIYEQYF
TGTGCCAGCAGCCAAGAGACCGGGACAGGGATCTACGAGCAGTACTTC
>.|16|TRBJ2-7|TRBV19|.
CASSIGQAFLSYEQYF
TGTGCCAGTAGTATAGGACAGGCTTTTCTCTCCTACGAGCAGTACTTC
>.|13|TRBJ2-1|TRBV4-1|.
CASSQPDYLKQFF
TGCGCCAGCAGCCAACCGGACTACCTAAAGCAGTTCTTC
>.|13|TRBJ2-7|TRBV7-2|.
CASSLDGSYEQYF
TGTGCCAGCAGCTTAGACGGGAGTTACGAGCAGTACTTC
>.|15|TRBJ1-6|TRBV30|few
CAWSVRPGGNSPLHF
TGTGCCTGGAGTGTAAGGCCTGGCGGTAATTCACCCCTCCACTTT
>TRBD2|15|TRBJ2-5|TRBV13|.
CASSLRTSTRETQYF
TGTGCCAGCAGCTTGCGGACTAGCACACGAGAGACCCAGTACTTC